The clone carrying this TCR beta chain was observed at least ten times. Its matching antigen is unknown. Described time point: longitudinal time-point 2. Where libraries were unsorted, they were derived from 2 million PBMCs stored at -80 degrees C. With 10-nucleotide random UMIs included, cDNA was synthesized by 5'RACE. One entry per CDR3 protein, called by TCRdb with MiXCR from the 5' RACE reads. The sample has some 48,000 distinct CDR3 sequences; roughly 14% are singletons. The data are from a study of neurological immune-mediated disorders. General study findings and limits: Expanded clones shared no CDR3 amino acid sequences across subjects, suggesting private repertoires in all groups. The level of TCR clonal expansion was highest in patients with HTLV-1-associated myelopathy and lowest in multiple sclerosis, where it fell below the level seen in healthy controls.

The TCR sequence derives from a male donor with HTLV-1-associated myelopathy (HAM/TSP). Specimen: PBMCs.

CDR3 protein: CASSIQGQVYGYTF. DNA of the CDR3: TGTGCCAGCAGCATCCAGGGACAGGTCTATGGCTACACCTTC. The genes are TRBV7-2 and TRBJ1-2, with 8 bases identical to TRBD1. CDR1 is SGHTA, CDR2 FQGNSA, per germline. This CDR3 is 14 amino acids long. J was trimmed by 4 bases and V by 5 bases; bases with no gene match: 6.